The entry below gives a single T cell receptor beta chain sequence along with its context. Its target is unknown. The source of the sample is a study of T cell responses to AZD1222 COVID-19 vaccine. Unmatched junction bases numbered 7, after V lost 6 bases and J lost 5 bases. The CDR3 consists of 15 residues. Germline values: CDR1 MNHEY, CDR2 SVGAGI. This table comes from immunoSEQ multiplex PCR, and its TCRdb copy is limited to in-frame clones, with some not included. The table records fewer than 200,000 clones, 85% to 95% of them present only once. General study results and limits: Clonal diversity may have been underestimated in mostly white British donors.

This clonotype was sampled from an adult in good health. The sample here was peripheral blood, taken on day 0 of AZD1222 vaccination. The chain carries TRBV6-5 and TRBJ2-5, with 12 bases matching TRBD1. CDR3 DNA sequence: TGTGCCAGCAGACAGGGACAGGGGGCCGGTGAGACCCAGTACTTC. It encodes CASRQGQGAGETQYF.